Following are 7 T cell receptor beta chains from one sample sequenced in a study of PD-L1 blockade in urothelial cancer. Clones were sequenced by immunoSEQ multiplex PCR, and TCRdb holds only the in-frame ones, with some missing. Of around 120,000 clones listed, approximately 86% are singletons. The starting material was PBMCs, obtained around atezolizumab (anti-PD-L1) treatment. These receptors were taken from a man in his fifties or sixties with urothelial cancer.

The V and J genes are TRBV2 and TRBJ2-7; 9 nucleotides agree with TRBD1. This CDR3 spans 13 amino acids. The germline V gene has CDR1 SNHLY and CDR2 FYNNEI. Trimming at V came to 6 bases and at J to 5 bases, leaving 5 bases not matched to a gene. In DNA, the CDR3 is TGTGCCAGCAGCACGGACAGGGGAAACGAGCAGTACTTC. It specifies CASSTDRGNEQYF.

The rearrangement links TRBV5-1 to TRBJ2-7; 10 bases map to TRBD2. Germline V gives CDR1 SGHRS, CDR2 YFSETQ. The trim removed 5 bases at V and 3 bases at J, leaving 5 bases unmatched. CDR3 length: 14 amino acids. The CDR3, as DNA: TGCGCCAGCAGATATGGACTAGCGGACTACGAGCAGTACTTC. Translated, it gives CASRYGLADYEQYF.

V gene TRBV7-2 combines with J gene TRBJ2-7; unclear D gene. V was pared by 5 bases and J by 0 bases, with 14 bases between. Germline CDR1 SGHTA, CDR2 FQGNSA. The CDR3 spans 15 residues. Here the CDR3 DNA reads TGTGCCAGCAGCCTACGGGTGCAAAGCTCCTACGAGCAGTACTTC. Translated: CASSLRVQSSYEQYF.

This chain links TRBV18 with TRBJ1-4, with TRBD1 matching over 7 bases. CDR3 length: 14 amino acids. J was trimmed by 3 bases and V by 5 bases; bases with no gene match: 3. In germline, CDR1 is KGHSH, CDR2 LQKENI. CDR3: CASSSGTANEKLFF. CDR3 DNA: TGTGCCAGCTCATCCGGGACAGCTAATGAAAAACTGTTTTTT.

The chain recombines TRBV9 with TRBJ2-7, with 8 bases that match TRBD2. Germline CDR1 SGDLS, CDR2 YYNGEE. V was pared by 0 bases and J by 1 base, with 3 bases of the junction left unmatched. The CDR3 is 15 amino acids. CDR3 protein: CASSVVAGGSYEQYF. DNA of the CDR3: TGTGCCAGCAGCGTAGTTGCGGGAGGATCCTACGAGCAGTACTTC.

The gene calls are TRBV7-2 and TRBJ2-1; 10 bases line up with TRBD1. Germline CDR1 and CDR2: SGHTA and FQGNSA. The J segment lost 6 bases and the V segment lost 4 bases, leaving 9 bases of the junction unmatched. The CDR3 loop spans 16 amino acids. The CDR3 DNA sequence: TGTGCCAGCAGCTCCAATCCGGGACAGGGGTTCAATGAGCAGTTCTTC. This codes for CASSSNPGQGFNEQFF.

This sequence joins TRBV5-5 and TRBJ1-2; maybe TRBD1 (6 bases). With 0 bases removed from V and 0 bases from J, the gap between germline ends came to 15 bases. The CDR3 has 17 amino acids. Germline CDR1 is SGHKS and CDR2 is YYEKEE (reference sequence). CDR3 in amino acids: CASSLVVGAGANYGYTF. The CDR3 DNA is TGTGCCAGCAGCTTGGTGGTAGGGGCAGGGGCTAACTATGGCTACACCTTC. Complete variable domain (other parts from reference TRBV5-5 and TRBJ1-2): DAGVTQSPTHLIKTRGQQVTLRCSPISGHKSVSWYQQVLGQGPQFIFQYYEKEERGRGNFPDRFSARQFPNYSSELNVNALLLGDSALYLCASSLVVGAGANYGYTFGSGTRLTVV.